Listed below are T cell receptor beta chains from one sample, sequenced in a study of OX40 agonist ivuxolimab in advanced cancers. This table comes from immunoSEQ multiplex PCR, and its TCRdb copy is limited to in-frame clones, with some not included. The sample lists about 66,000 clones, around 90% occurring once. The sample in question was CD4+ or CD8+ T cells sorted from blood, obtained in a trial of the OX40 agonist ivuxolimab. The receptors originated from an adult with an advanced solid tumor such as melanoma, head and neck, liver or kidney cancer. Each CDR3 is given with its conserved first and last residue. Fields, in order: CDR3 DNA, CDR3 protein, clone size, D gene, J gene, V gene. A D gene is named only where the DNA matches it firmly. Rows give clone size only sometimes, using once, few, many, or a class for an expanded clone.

CDR3nt: TGTGCCAGCAGCCGCGGGTCGGCTAGCATCGAGCAGTACTTC
CDR3aa: CASSRGSASIEQYF
abundance: NA
d_gene: NA
j_gene: TRBJ2-7
v_gene: TRBV7-9

CDR3nt: TGCGCCAGCAGCCAAGGGGGGAGAGAGACCCAGTACTTC
CDR3aa: CASSQGGRETQYF
abundance: NA
d_gene: NA
j_gene: TRBJ2-5
v_gene: TRBV4-3

CDR3nt: TGTGCCAGCAGCGTAGCGACAGGGGCGCTGAACACCGGGGAGCTGTTTTTT
CDR3aa: CASSVATGALNTGELFF
abundance: NA
d_gene: TRBD1
j_gene: TRBJ2-2
v_gene: TRBV9

CDR3nt: TGTGCCAGCAGTCTACAAGAGACCCAGTACTTC
CDR3aa: CASSLQETQYF
abundance: NA
d_gene: NA
j_gene: TRBJ2-5
v_gene: TRBV7-2

CDR3nt: TGTGCCATCAGTGCTCCTAGCGGGACTACAGATACGCAGTATTTT
CDR3aa: CAISAPSGTTDTQYF
abundance: NA
d_gene: TRBD2
j_gene: TRBJ2-3
v_gene: TRBV10-3

CDR3nt: TGTGCCAGCTCACCGGGACAGGTGTACGAGCAGTACTTC
CDR3aa: CASSPGQVYEQYF
abundance: NA
d_gene: TRBD1
j_gene: TRBJ2-7
v_gene: TRBV18

CDR3nt: TGTGCCAGCAGCGTCTGGGGGACAGCCGGGTATGGCTACACCTTC
CDR3aa: CASSVWGTAGYGYTF
abundance: NA
d_gene: TRBD1
j_gene: TRBJ1-2
v_gene: TRBV7-2

CDR3nt: TGTGCCAGCAGTTTGGGACAGGGGATTCAGCCCCAGCATTTT
CDR3aa: CASSLGQGIQPQHF
abundance: once
d_gene: TRBD1
j_gene: TRBJ1-5
v_gene: TRBV7-9

CDR3nt: TGTGCCAGCTCGGACACAAGACAAGAGACCCAGTACTTC
CDR3aa: CASSDTRQETQYF
abundance: few
d_gene: NA
j_gene: TRBJ2-5
v_gene: TRBV11-2

CDR3nt: TGCGCCAGCAGTGAGGACAGGGGCCCGGAGGAGACCCAGTACTTC
CDR3aa: CASSEDRGPEETQYF
abundance: NA
d_gene: TRBD1
j_gene: TRBJ2-5
v_gene: TRBV10-1

CDR3nt: TGTGCCAGCAGCCCCGCCGGGACCTCTGTCGGGGAGCTGTTTTTT
CDR3aa: CASSPAGTSVGELFF
abundance: NA
d_gene: NA
j_gene: TRBJ2-2
v_gene: TRBV6-5

CDR3nt: TGTGCCAGCAGCTTAATTGGCAGCACAGATACGCAGTATTTT
CDR3aa: CASSLIGSTDTQYF
abundance: NA
d_gene: NA
j_gene: TRBJ2-3
v_gene: TRBV7-3

CDR3nt: TGCGCCAGCAGTACAGGGGGCAGGTCCTACAATGAGCAGTTCTTC
CDR3aa: CASSTGGRSYNEQFF
abundance: NA
d_gene: TRBD1
j_gene: TRBJ2-1
v_gene: TRBV5-1

CDR3nt: TGTGCCAGCAGTTTCGGGACAGTCAATCAGCCCCAGCATTTT
CDR3aa: CASSFGTVNQPQHF
abundance: NA
d_gene: TRBD1
j_gene: TRBJ1-5
v_gene: TRBV28

CDR3nt: TGTGCCACCCACAGGGTTGGAGAGACCCAGTACTTC
CDR3aa: CATHRVGETQYF
abundance: NA
d_gene: NA
j_gene: TRBJ2-5
v_gene: TRBV15

CDR3nt: TGTGCCAGCTCACCACGACAGGACCCCTCGGAGACCCAGTACTTC
CDR3aa: CASSPRQDPSETQYF
abundance: NA
d_gene: NA
j_gene: TRBJ2-5
v_gene: TRBV18

CDR3nt: TGTGCCAGCAGCTCGGGACAGCTCCCGACTGAAGCTTTCTTT
CDR3aa: CASSSGQLPTEAFF
abundance: NA
d_gene: TRBD1
j_gene: TRBJ1-1
v_gene: TRBV7-2

CDR3nt: TGTGCCAGCAGCTTAGTTGGGGTGAACACTGAAGCTTTCTTT
CDR3aa: CASSLVGVNTEAFF
abundance: once
d_gene: NA
j_gene: TRBJ1-1
v_gene: TRBV11-3

CDR3nt: TGCGCCAGCAGCTTACCGGGACTAGCGGCGGATGAGCAGTTCTTC
CDR3aa: CASSLPGLAADEQFF
abundance: once
d_gene: TRBD2
j_gene: TRBJ2-1
v_gene: TRBV5-1

CDR3nt: TGCAGCGTCAGAACGTCGTCTCTTTACAATGAGCAGTTCTTC
CDR3aa: CSVRTSSLYNEQFF
abundance: NA
d_gene: NA
j_gene: TRBJ2-1
v_gene: TRBV29-1

CDR3nt: TGTGCCAGCAGCTACAGCAATTCACCCCTCCACTTT
CDR3aa: CASSYSNSPLHF
abundance: NA
d_gene: NA
j_gene: TRBJ1-6
v_gene: TRBV11-3

CDR3nt: TGTGCCAGCAGCGCGGGACTAGCGGGAGCCGACGAGCAGTACTTC
CDR3aa: CASSAGLAGADEQYF
abundance: NA
d_gene: TRBD2
j_gene: TRBJ2-7
v_gene: TRBV7-3

CDR3nt: TGTGCCAGCAGTTTAGGGGGCACCGGTACAGATACGCAGTATTTT
CDR3aa: CASSLGGTGTDTQYF
abundance: NA
d_gene: NA
j_gene: TRBJ2-3
v_gene: TRBV28

CDR3nt: TGTGCCAGCTCACCACGACAGGGGGCGGGGAGCAATCAGCCCCAGCATTTT
CDR3aa: CASSPRQGAGSNQPQHF
abundance: NA
d_gene: TRBD1
j_gene: TRBJ1-5
v_gene: TRBV18

CDR3nt: TGTGCCAGCAGCATGGGGCCGCTGGAGACCCAGTACTTC
CDR3aa: CASSMGPLETQYF
abundance: NA
d_gene: NA
j_gene: TRBJ2-5
v_gene: TRBV5-5

CDR3nt: TGTGCCAGTAGCCCCGGACAGGGGGTCTGGGATAGCAATCAGCCCCAGCATTTT
CDR3aa: CASSPGQGVWDSNQPQHF
abundance: NA
d_gene: TRBD1
j_gene: TRBJ1-5
v_gene: TRBV19

CDR3nt: TGTGCCAGCTCACCACAGGGACAGGGGGCCGGTGAGACCCAGTACTTC
CDR3aa: CASSPQGQGAGETQYF
abundance: NA
d_gene: TRBD1
j_gene: TRBJ2-5
v_gene: TRBV18

CDR3nt: TGTGCCAGCACGAGGGACAGGGGTGTCACCGGGGAGCTGTTTTTT
CDR3aa: CASTRDRGVTGELFF
abundance: few
d_gene: TRBD1
j_gene: TRBJ2-2
v_gene: TRBV6-6